These 13 T cell receptor beta chains originate from one sample sequenced in a study of blood T cell repertoires in COVID-19. Sequencing used immunoSEQ multiplex PCR; TCRdb keeps in-frame clones, though not all of them. The sample includes approximately 200,000 clones, roughly 85% seen only once; the top ten take 4.5% to 5.5%. The source material was peripheral blood. Source of these receptors: a woman in her 30s with acute or convalescent COVID-19.

The chain is built from TRBV30 and TRBJ1-3; TRBD1 matches 10 bases. The CDR3 covers 16 residues. Per germline, CDR1 GTSNPN and CDR2 SVGIG (reference sequence). V lost 4 bases to trimming and J lost 3 bases; unmatched junction nucleotides: 9. The CDR3 nucleotides are TGTGCCTGGAAACTCTGGACAGGGGGAGGTGGAAACACCATATATTTT. Amino acid sequence: CAWKLWTGGGGNTIYF.

The chain employs TRBV24-1 and TRBJ2-2; 8 bases fit TRBD1. The junction had 4 bases not matched to a gene; V was cut back by 7 bases and J by 1 base. Germline CDR1 and CDR2: KGHDR and SFDVKD. CDR3 length: 15 amino acids. The DNA for the CDR3 is TGTGCCACCAGGGGGACAGGCGAGAACACCGGGGAGCTGTTTTTT. This encodes CATRGTGENTGELFF.

The rearrangement links TRBV5-1 to TRBJ2-1, with TRBD1 as a possible D gene (5 bases). The germline gives CDR1 SGHRS, CDR2 YFSETQ. V was pared by 4 bases and J by 5 bases, with 10 bases between. CDR3 size: 13 residues. The CDR3 sequence is CASSPWGNNEQFF. CDR3 sequence (DNA): TGCGCCAGCAGCCCTTGGGGCAACAATGAGCAGTTCTTC.

J is TRBJ1-5 and V is TRBV12-3 or TRBV12-4; no reliable D call. The CDR3 extends over 12 amino acids. V was shortened by 7 bases and J by 0 bases, with 4 bases between the two germline ends. The CDR3 here is CASKYSNQPQHF. For the CDR3, the DNA is TGTGCCAGCAAATATAGCAATCAGCCCCAGCATTTT.

In its sample, this clone is medium-sized. The chain uses TRBV4-3 and TRBJ1-4; 8 nucleotides line up with TRBD1. This CDR3 region has 16 residues. V shed 4 bases, J shed 4 bases, and the junction held 8 bases outside the gene matches. The germline V gene encodes CDR1 LGHNA and CDR2 YSLEER. This CDR3 is CASSRSGQGGNEKLFF. In DNA, the CDR3 is TGCGCCAGCAGCCGCAGCGGACAGGGCGGTAATGAAAAACTGTTTTTT.

This clone was counted a single time. The chain links TRBV28 to TRBJ2-3; TRBD2 aligns across 12 bases. Germline lookup yields CDR1 MDHEN and CDR2 SYDVKM. The CDR3 contains 16 residues. J lost 5 bases, V lost 5 bases, and 8 bases had no gene match. In DNA form, the CDR3 reads TGTGCCAGCAGTATGCGGACTAGCGGGATGTTAGATACGCAGTATTTT. Encoded protein: CASSMRTSGMLDTQYF.

The chain employs TRBV10-3 and TRBJ1-1, with 8 bases lining up with TRBD1. V lost 10 bases and J lost 3; bases outside the gene matches: 4. Per the germline V gene, CDR1 is ENHRY and CDR2 is SYGVKD. The CDR3 is made up of 12 amino acids. CDR3 in amino acids: CATGQGDTEAFF. DNA for the CDR3: TGTGCCACCGGACAGGGAGACACTGAAGCTTTCTTT.

The chain links TRBV5-1 to TRBJ2-1; possibly TRBD2 for D (5 bases). The V and J ends lost 4 bases and 5 bases respectively, with 10 bases between them. The CDR3 spans 13 residues. Germline V gene lookup returns CDR1 SGHRS and CDR2 YFSETQ. DNA of the CDR3: TGCGCCAGCAGCCGCCGGGAAAACAATGAGCAGTTCTTC. This codes for CASSRRENNEQFF.

The chain combines TRBV19 with TRBJ2-5; 13 bases line up with TRBD2. Trimming at V came to 4 bases and at J to 5 bases, leaving 7 bases not matched to a gene. Germline V gives CDR1 LNHDA, CDR2 SQIVND (reference sequence). The CDR3 totals 16 residues. The CDR3 coding sequence is TGTGCCAGTAGTACTGGACTAGCGGGAGTGGCGGAGACCCAGTACTTC. Translation gives CASSTGLAGVAETQYF.

This clone was counted only a few times. CDR3 sequence (DNA): TGTGCCAGCAGCCAAGATCGCGGTAGCGGGAGACGGTACAATGAGCAGTTCTTC. As protein: CASSQDRGSGRRYNEQFF. The gene calls are TRBV14 and TRBJ2-1, with 9 nucleotides matching TRBD2. There are 18 residues in the CDR3. Germline CDR1 SGHDN, CDR2 FVKESK. Germline trimming cut 0 bases from V and 4 bases from J; bases unmatched to any gene: 10. Supplemented by reference TRBV14 and TRBJ2-1, the full variable domain reads EAGVTQFPSHSVIEKGQTVTLRCDPISGHDNLYWYRRVMGKEIKFLLHFVKESKQDESGMPNNRFLAERTGGTYSTLKVQPAELEDSGVYFCASSQDRGSGRRYNEQFFGPGTRLTVL.

The chain combines TRBV7-9 with TRBJ2-5; 10 bases map to TRBD1. The J segment lost 7 bases and the V segment lost 4 bases, leaving 6 bases of the junction unmatched. CDR3 length: 14 residues. Germline assignment: CDR1 SEHNR and CDR2 FQNEAQ (reference sequence). In nucleotides, the CDR3 is TGTGCCAGCAGCTCCGGGACAGGGGAAGGGACCCAGTACTTC. Translated: CASSSGTGEGTQYF.

V usage is TRBV5-1 and J usage is TRBJ1-1, with D unclear. The CDR3 consists of 13 residues. Trimming removed 0 bases at V and 4 bases at J, with 7 bases between. The V gene's germline CDR1 is SGHRS and CDR2 YFSETQ. The CDR3 sequence: CASSLVGSTEAFF. CDR3 nucleotides: TGCGCCAGCAGCTTGGTGGGGAGCACTGAAGCTTTCTTT.

The gene calls are TRBV29-1 and TRBJ1-1, with 11 bases fitting TRBD1. V was clipped by 1 base and J by 6 bases; unmatched bases: 1. Germline values: CDR1 SQVTM, CDR2 ANQGSEA. The CDR3 consists of 13 residues. The CDR3 DNA reads TGCAGCGTTGAAGGGACAGGGGGCCCTGAAGCTTTCTTT. It yields the protein CSVEGTGGPEAFF.